The clone carrying this T cell receptor (beta chain) was recorded many times. These data belong to a study of blood T cells in healthy people across ages. The germline V gene encodes CDR1 SGHRS and CDR2 YFSETQ. V trimming: 2 bases; J trimming: 2 bases; junction bases outside the gene matches: 4. CDR3 size: 15 residues. A second roughly 7 to 12 cycle PCR used barcoded and J-beta primers. In TCRdb, the 5' RACE reads were re-called with MiXCR into one record per CDR3 protein. The sample yields roughly 1,800,000 distinct CDR3 sequences, about 50% seen once. This receptor was obtained from a middle-aged woman in good health. Sequencing was done on a sample of blood. The chain is built from TRBV5-1 and TRBJ2-5; TRBD2 matches at 9 bases. CDR3 in amino acids: CASSLAGGLQETQYF. CDR3 DNA: TGCGCCAGCAGCTTAGCGGGGGGCCTACAAGAGACCCAGTACTTC.